The next 21 T cell receptor beta chains were all read from a single sample in a study of blood T cell repertoires in COVID-19. Assay: immunoSEQ multiplex PCR; the TCRdb copy retains only in-frame clones and omits some. The table has just over 300,000 clones, around 86% seen once. The specimen was PBMCs or T cells enriched from blood (not recorded which). The receptors stem from a man aged 25 to 45 who had recovered from COVID-19.

The CDR3 DNA is TGTGCCAGCAGCCCGGGTCTTGAAAAACTGTTTTTT. It encodes CASSPGLEKLFF. This sequence joins TRBV7-8 and TRBJ1-4; no definite D call. CDR3 size: 12 residues. V was shortened by 5 bases and J by 7 bases, with 8 bases between the two germline ends. Germline V gene data show CDR1 as SGHVS and CDR2 as FQNEAQ.

The chain joins TRBV7-9 to TRBJ1-5; D is ambiguous. CDR1 and CDR2 (germline): SEHNR, FQNEAQ (reference sequence). The V end lost 5 bases, the J end lost 4 bases, and 15 bases lay between the germline ends. This CDR3 is built from 15 residues. CDR3 region: CASSITGPGNQPQHF. As DNA, the CDR3 is TGTGCCAGCAGCATAACCGGGCCGGGGAATCAGCCCCAGCATTTT.

This chain links TRBV21-1 with TRBJ1-1; the DNA was not compared with TRBD1, the D call given in the table. TRBV21-1 is an annotated pseudogene. The CDR3 totals 12 residues. CDR3 sequence (DNA): TGTGCCAGCAGCAAAGGGGACAGCCAAGCTTTCTTT. Protein: CASSKGDSQAFF.

This chain uses TRBV28 with TRBJ2-3; the match to TRBD2 covers 9 bases. Per germline, CDR1 MDHEN and CDR2 SYDVKM. V lost 4 bases to trimming and J lost 0 bases; unmatched junction nucleotides: 11. The CDR3 has 18 residues. The CDR3: CASSYRTASGTSTDTQYF. The DNA of the CDR3 is TGTGCCAGCAGTTACCGAACGGCTAGCGGGACTAGCACAGATACGCAGTATTTT.

This sequence joins TRBV4-2 and TRBJ2-1, with TRBD2 matching 8 bases. The germline V gene has CDR1 LGHNA and CDR2 YNFKEQ. J was trimmed by 2 bases and V by 5 bases; bases with no gene match: 5. The length of the CDR3 is 15 residues. The CDR3 sequence is CASSRSGRTYNEQFF. The CDR3 region has the DNA TGTGCCAGCAGCAGGAGCGGGAGAACCTACAATGAGCAGTTCTTC.

The chain is built from TRBV21-1 and TRBJ2-7; the table assigns TRBD2, which was not confirmed against the DNA. TRBV21-1 is listed as a pseudogene. The CDR3 loop spans 14 amino acids. This CDR3 is CASSKGGSAGEQYF. The CDR3 DNA follows: TGTGCCAGCAGCAAAGGGGGGTCAGCGGGTGAGCAGTACTTC.

In DNA, the CDR3 is TGTGCCAGTAGTATTGCCGGGACAGGACGTATTTGGACTGAAGCTTTCTTT. Its protein is CASSIAGTGRIWTEAFF. The rearrangement uses TRBV19 and TRBJ1-1; TRBD1 matches 8 bases. The CDR3 is 17 amino acids. Germline values: CDR1 LNHDA, CDR2 SQIVND (reference sequence). V trimming: 3 bases; J trimming: 5 bases; junction bases outside the gene matches: 14.

Comments on this clone: The sample holds other DNA sequences that translate to the same CDR3. The rearrangement links TRBV18 to TRBJ2-7; a possible D gene is TRBD2 (5 bases). Per germline, CDR1 KGHSH and CDR2 LQKENI. The CDR3 is 13 residues long. The V gene lost 2 bases and the J gene lost 1 base, with 6 bases spanning the gap. CDR3 sequence (DNA): TGTGCCAGCTCACCAACGGGGTCCTACGAGCAGTACTTC. Translation: CASSPTGSYEQYF.

This chain uses TRBV2 with TRBJ1-4; 10 nucleotides align to TRBD1. The J segment lost 8 bases and the V segment lost 3 bases, leaving 6 bases of the junction unmatched. The CDR3 runs to 15 residues. Germline assignment: CDR1 SNHLY and CDR2 FYNNEI. For the CDR3, the DNA is TGTGCCAGCAGTGAGACCGGGACAGGGGTCGAAAAACTGTTTTTT. It codes for CASSETGTGVEKLFF.

CDR3 residues: CASSLNHGVYEQYF. In DNA, the CDR3 is TGTGCCAGCAGCTTAAACCACGGAGTATACGAGCAGTACTTC. J is TRBJ2-7 and V is TRBV11-3; no clear D gene. The CDR3 covers 14 residues. Between the trimmed V and J ends, which lost 2 bases and 4 bases, there was a span of 12 bases. Germline CDR1 and CDR2: SGHNT and YENEEA.

This chain connects TRBV3-1 (or the pseudogene TRBV3-2) to TRBJ2-5, with 7 bases aligning to TRBD2. V was pared by 0 bases and J by 2 bases, with 3 bases of the junction left unmatched. The CDR3 consists of 15 residues. Germline V gives CDR1 LGHDT, CDR2 YNNKEL (reference sequence). The CDR3, as DNA: TGTGCCAGCAGCCAAGATCTCGGGGGGCAAGAGACCCAGTACTTC. Its protein is CASSQDLGGQETQYF.

This chain uses TRBV28 with TRBJ1-2; maybe TRBD1 (5 bases). Trimming left V 4 bases short and J 8 bases short, with 29 bases between. The germline V gene has CDR1 MDHEN and CDR2 SYDVKM. The CDR3 has 18 amino acids. The CDR3 loop is CASSSPVGASTETGGYTF. The DNA of the CDR3 is TGTGCCAGCAGTTCACCCGTAGGGGCATCGACCGAAACGGGCGGCTACACCTTC.

The DNA of the CDR3 is TGTGCAAGTCGCTTAGCGGGGGACAGGGACCAACAGCCCCAGCATTTT. Amino acid sequence: CASRLAGDRDQQPQHF. V and J are TRBV12-2 and TRBJ1-5; TRBD1, the D gene given by the table, was not confirmed from the DNA. TRBV12-2 is recorded as a pseudogene. The CDR3 has 16 amino acids.

This chain links TRBV11-2 with TRBJ2-2; TRBD2 aligns across 10 bases. The CDR3 consists of 18 residues. The trim removed 3 bases at V and 2 bases at J, leaving 9 bases unmatched. Germline CDR1 is SGHAT and CDR2 is FQNNGV. The DNA of the CDR3 is TGTGCCAGCAGCTTCATCAGCCAGCGGGAGGGAAACACCGGGGAGCTGTTTTTT. It specifies CASSFISQREGNTGELFF.

DNA for the CDR3: TGTGCAGGCGGGACAGGGAAGGGCTACACCTTC. As protein: CAGGTGKGYTF. The chain couples TRBV7-9 to TRBJ1-2; 9 bases are shared with TRBD1. Germline CDR1 is SEHNR and CDR2 is FQNEAQ (reference sequence). This CDR3 is 11 amino acids long.

CDR3 coding DNA: TGTGCCAGCTCACCGGGACAGCCTAACTATGGCTACACCTTC. Residues: CASSPGQPNYGYTF. V is TRBV18 and J is TRBJ1-2, with 7 bases lining up with TRBD1. CDR3 length: 14 amino acids. With 3 bases clipped from V and 0 bases from J, the junction kept 1 base outside the gene matches. Germline-derived CDR1 and CDR2 are KGHSH and LQKENI.

The J gene is TRBJ2-7, the V gene TRBV6-2 or TRBV6-3; maybe TRBD2 (5 bases). V was pared by 2 bases and J by 0 bases, with 17 bases between. Germline V gene lookup returns CDR1 MNHEY and CDR2 SVGEGT. The CDR3 runs 17 residues. In DNA form, the CDR3 reads TGTGCCAGCAGTTACGCCCCTCCAGACTACTCCTCCTACGAGCAGTACTTC. Translating gives CASSYAPPDYSSYEQYF.

V usage is TRBV6-5 and J usage is TRBJ2-2; possible D gene TRBD1, 5 bases. The germline V and J ends were trimmed by 10 bases and 3 bases, with 15 bases remaining between them. Per germline, CDR1 MNHEY and CDR2 SVGAGI. This CDR3 is built from 14 residues. The CDR3 DNA follows: TGTGCCACCAAACAGGTGGCCTACACCGGGGAGCTGTTTTTT. Amino acid sequence: CATKQVAYTGELFF.

The chain carries TRBV28 and TRBJ1-6; TRBD1 might be the D (6 bases). The CDR3 covers 17 residues. Germline CDR1 is MDHEN and CDR2 is SYDVKM. The ends were cut back, 2 bases at V and 7 bases at J, with 18 bases in the middle. In nucleotides, the CDR3 is TGTGCCAGCAGTTTAATCATCTGGGGAAGGGGGAATTCACCCCTCCACTTT. Translated: CASSLIIWGRGNSPLHF.

J is TRBJ2-1 and V is TRBV24-1, with TRBD1 identical over 7 bases. With V trimmed by 4 bases and J by 3 bases, 14 bases remained unmatched. From germline, CDR1 is KGHDR and CDR2 SFDVKD. The CDR3 is made up of 18 amino acids. CDR3 sequence: CATSDPRGHGSDYNEQFF. In DNA, the CDR3 is TGTGCCACCAGTGACCCAAGGGGGCACGGGTCGGACTACAATGAGCAGTTCTTC.

The CDR3 spells CASSAEGQNYNSPLHF. CDR3 DNA: TGCGCCAGCAGCGCGGAGGGACAGAACTATAATTCACCCCTCCACTTT. This chain joins TRBV5-1 and TRBJ1-6; 7 nucleotides match TRBD1. Germline assignment: CDR1 SGHRS and CDR2 YFSETQ. The V gene end was trimmed by 4 bases and the J gene end by 3 bases; junction bases not matched to a gene: 7. CDR3 size: 16 residues.